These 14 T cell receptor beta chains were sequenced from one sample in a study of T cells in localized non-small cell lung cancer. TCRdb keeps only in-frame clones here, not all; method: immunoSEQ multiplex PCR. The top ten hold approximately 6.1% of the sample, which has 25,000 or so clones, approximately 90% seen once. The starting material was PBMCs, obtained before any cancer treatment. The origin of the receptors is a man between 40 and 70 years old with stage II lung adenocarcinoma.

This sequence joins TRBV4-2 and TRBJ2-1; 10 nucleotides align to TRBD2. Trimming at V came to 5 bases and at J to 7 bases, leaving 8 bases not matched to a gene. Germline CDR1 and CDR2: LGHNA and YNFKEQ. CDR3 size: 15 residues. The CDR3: CASSFQRGGANEQFF. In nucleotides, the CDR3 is TGTGCCAGCAGCTTCCAGCGGGGGGGCGCAAATGAGCAGTTCTTC.

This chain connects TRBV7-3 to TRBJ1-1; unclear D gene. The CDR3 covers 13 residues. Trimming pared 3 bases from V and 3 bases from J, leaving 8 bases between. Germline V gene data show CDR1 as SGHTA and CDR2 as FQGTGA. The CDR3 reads CASSFARDTEAFF. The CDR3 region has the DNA TGTGCCAGCAGCTTTGCCCGGGACACTGAAGCTTTCTTT.

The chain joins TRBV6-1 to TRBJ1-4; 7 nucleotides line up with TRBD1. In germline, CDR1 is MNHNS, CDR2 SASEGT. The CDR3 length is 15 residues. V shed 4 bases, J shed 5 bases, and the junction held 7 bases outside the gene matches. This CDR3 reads CASSARQGWNEKLFF. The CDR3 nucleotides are TGTGCCAGCAGTGCCCGACAGGGTTGGAATGAAAAACTGTTTTTT.

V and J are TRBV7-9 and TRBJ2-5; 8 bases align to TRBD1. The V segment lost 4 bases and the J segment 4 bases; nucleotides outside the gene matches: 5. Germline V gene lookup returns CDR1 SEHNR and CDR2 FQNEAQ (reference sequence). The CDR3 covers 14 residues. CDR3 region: CASSYGTGRETQYF. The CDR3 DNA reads TGTGCCAGCAGCTACGGGACAGGTCGAGAGACCCAGTACTTC.

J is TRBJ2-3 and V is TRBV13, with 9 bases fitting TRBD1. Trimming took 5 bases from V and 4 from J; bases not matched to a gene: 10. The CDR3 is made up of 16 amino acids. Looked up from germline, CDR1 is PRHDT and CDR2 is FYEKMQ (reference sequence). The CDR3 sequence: CASSQRTGVGADTQYF. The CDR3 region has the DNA TGTGCCAGCAGCCAGCGGACAGGGGTTGGGGCAGATACGCAGTATTTT.

CDR3 sequence reads: CASSRPSGSLYEQYF. As DNA, the CDR3 is TGTGCCAGCAGCCGACCCTCCGGGAGCCTCTACGAGCAGTACTTC. This chain uses TRBV11-2 with TRBJ2-7; possibly TRBD2 for D (6 bases). The germline gives CDR1 SGHAT, CDR2 FQNNGV. The V end lost 5 bases, the J end lost 3 bases, and 17 bases lay between the germline ends. The CDR3 sequence is 15 residues long.

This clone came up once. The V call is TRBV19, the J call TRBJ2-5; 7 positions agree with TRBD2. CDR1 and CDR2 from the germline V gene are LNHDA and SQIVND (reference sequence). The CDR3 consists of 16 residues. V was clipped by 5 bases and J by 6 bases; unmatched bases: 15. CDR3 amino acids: CASSYRGVAAFQTQYF. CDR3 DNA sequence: TGTGCCAGTAGTTATCGGGGGGTAGCGGCCTTTCAGACCCAGTACTTC.

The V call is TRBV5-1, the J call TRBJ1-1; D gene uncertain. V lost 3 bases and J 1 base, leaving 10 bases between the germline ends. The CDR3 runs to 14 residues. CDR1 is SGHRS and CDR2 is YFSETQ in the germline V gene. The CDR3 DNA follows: TGCGCCAGCAGCTCGAGTCCGGCGAACACTGAAGCTTTCTTT. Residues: CASSSSPANTEAFF.

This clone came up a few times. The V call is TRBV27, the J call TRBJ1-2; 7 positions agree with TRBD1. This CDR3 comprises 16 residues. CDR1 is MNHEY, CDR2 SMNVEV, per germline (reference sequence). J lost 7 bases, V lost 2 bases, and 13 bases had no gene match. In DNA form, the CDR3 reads TGTGCCAGCAGTTTAACCGCGACAGGGTCGACTGGTGGCTACACCTTC. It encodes CASSLTATGSTGGYTF.

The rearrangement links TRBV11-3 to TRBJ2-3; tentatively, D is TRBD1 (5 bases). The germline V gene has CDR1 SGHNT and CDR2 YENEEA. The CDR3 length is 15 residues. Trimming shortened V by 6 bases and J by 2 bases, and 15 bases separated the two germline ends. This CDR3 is CASRSLDKDTDTQYF. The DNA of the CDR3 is TGTGCCAGCAGGTCCCTGGACAAGGACACAGATACGCAGTATTTT.

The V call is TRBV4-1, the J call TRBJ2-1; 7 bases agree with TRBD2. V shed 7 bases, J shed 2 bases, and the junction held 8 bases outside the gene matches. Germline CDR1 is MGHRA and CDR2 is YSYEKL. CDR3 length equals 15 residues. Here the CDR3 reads CASKTLAVTYNEQFF. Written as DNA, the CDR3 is TGCGCCAGCAAAACTCTAGCGGTTACCTACAATGAGCAGTTCTTC.

The CDR3 coding sequence is TGCGCCAGCAGCCAGGGGGGCAGGGGGCGATCTAACTATGGCTACACCTTC. Amino acids: CASSQGGRGRSNYGYTF. This rearrangement joins TRBV4-1 to TRBJ1-2; TRBD1 agrees at 8 bases. J gave up 0 bases and V 3 bases, and 9 bases lay outside the gene matches. Germline V gene lookup returns CDR1 MGHRA and CDR2 YSYEKL. This CDR3 comprises 17 residues.

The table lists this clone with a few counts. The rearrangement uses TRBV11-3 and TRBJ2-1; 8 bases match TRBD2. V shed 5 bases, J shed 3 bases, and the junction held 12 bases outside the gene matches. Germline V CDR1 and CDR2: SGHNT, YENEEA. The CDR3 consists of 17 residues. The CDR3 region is CASSPREASGFYNEQFF. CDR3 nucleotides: TGTGCCAGCAGCCCCCGGGAGGCTAGCGGGTTCTACAATGAGCAGTTCTTC.

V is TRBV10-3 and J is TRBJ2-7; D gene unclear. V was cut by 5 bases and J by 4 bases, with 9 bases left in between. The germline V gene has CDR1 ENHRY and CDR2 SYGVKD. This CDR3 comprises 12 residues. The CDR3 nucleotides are TGTGCCATCAGTCTGGACGGATACGAGCAGTACTTC. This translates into CAISLDGYEQYF.